The 23 T cell receptor beta chains listed next were all sequenced from one sample in a study of early stage breast cancer tumors. TCRdb's table, derived via immunoSEQ multiplex PCR, lists solely in-frame clones and lacks some. The table lists about 48,000 clones, roughly 83% of them singletons. Source material: blood. The origin of the receptors is a person aged 45 to 59 with breast cancer.

This chain connects TRBV6-5 to TRBJ1-5; possibly TRBD1 for D (5 bases). Germline lookup yields CDR1 MNHEY and CDR2 SVGAGI. Trimming removed 4 bases from V and 5 bases from J, with 15 bases in between. The CDR3 contains 15 residues. DNA of the CDR3: TGTGCCAGCAGTTCCCGGGACGGGAGGGATCAGCCCCAGCATTTT. This gives the protein CASSSRDGRDQPQHF.

This rearrangement joins TRBV6-5 to TRBJ2-5, with a possible D match to TRBD2 (5 bases). V gave up 0 bases and J gave up 3 bases, with 11 bases separating them. The CDR3 is 15 residues long. The germline gives CDR1 MNHEY, CDR2 SVGAGI. The CDR3 DNA sequence: TGTGCCAGCAGTTACTCGCGGCTAGCCAAAGAGACCCAGTACTTC. Its protein is CASSYSRLAKETQYF.

CDR3 residues: CASSSRDYNSPLHF. DNA of the CDR3: TGCGCCAGCAGCAGCAGGGATTATAATTCACCCCTCCACTTT. This sequence joins TRBV5-1 and TRBJ1-6; D possibly corresponds to TRBD1 (5 bases). V was cut by 4 bases and J by 4 bases, with 9 bases left in between. The CDR3 consists of 14 residues. Germline loops: CDR1 SGHRS, CDR2 YFSETQ.

The chain recombines TRBV29-1 with TRBJ2-7; 10 positions agree with TRBD1. The CDR3 is 11 residues long. The V gene's germline CDR1 is SQVTM and CDR2 ANQGSEA. The CDR3 is CGLRTGGEQYF. CDR3 sequence (DNA): TGCGGACTGAGGACAGGGGGGGAGCAGTACTTC.

The V and J genes are TRBV10-3 and TRBJ2-5; a weak D match, TRBD2 (5 bases). CDR3 length: 13 residues. From germline, CDR1 is ENHRY and CDR2 SYGVKD. The germline V and J ends were trimmed by 3 bases and 3 bases, with 8 bases remaining between them. The CDR3 sequence is CAISERGKETQYF. Written as DNA, the CDR3 is TGTGCCATCAGTGAACGGGGTAAAGAGACCCAGTACTTC.

This chain joins TRBV19 and TRBJ1-2; D not resolved. Germline loops: CDR1 LNHDA, CDR2 SQIVND (reference sequence). V lost 5 bases and J 0 bases, leaving 13 bases between the germline ends. The CDR3 is made up of 15 amino acids. CDR3 protein: CASSPWGGSNYGYTF. In nucleotides, the CDR3 is TGTGCCAGTAGTCCCTGGGGAGGTTCTAACTATGGCTACACCTTC.

This sequence joins TRBV7-2 and TRBJ1-5; D may be TRBD1 (5 bases). V lost 5 bases and J 5 bases, leaving 10 bases between the germline ends. Germline values: CDR1 SGHTA, CDR2 FQGNSA. CDR3 size: 13 residues. The DNA for the CDR3 is TGTGCCAGCAGCCCTACAGGTTATCAGCCCCAGCATTTT. This sequence encodes CASSPTGYQPQHF.

The V and J genes are TRBV18 and TRBJ2-5, with 8 bases aligning to TRBD1. V dropped 5 bases and J dropped 5; count of bases not matched to a gene: 13. The CDR3 loop spans 16 amino acids. Germline lookup yields CDR1 KGHSH and CDR2 LQKENI. The CDR3 here is CASSNRTGISPETQYF. Here the CDR3 DNA reads TGTGCCAGCTCAAACCGGACAGGGATTTCACCTGAGACCCAGTACTTC. Complete variable domain (other parts from reference TRBV18 and TRBJ2-5): NAGVMQNPRHLVRRRGQEARLRCSPMKGHSHVYWYRQLPEEGLKFMVYLQKENIIDESGMPKERFSAEFPKEGPSILRIQQVVRGDSAAYFCASSNRTGISPETQYFGPGTRLLVL.

V usage is TRBV10-3 and J usage is TRBJ1-1, with 7 bases fitting TRBD1. Looked up from germline, CDR1 is ENHRY and CDR2 is SYGVKD. Trimming removed 10 bases from V and 3 bases from J; junction bases left unmatched: 2. This CDR3 is 11 amino acids long. The CDR3 nucleotides are TGTGCCACCACAGGGGACACTGAAGCTTTCTTT. It translates to CATTGDTEAFF.

This chain connects TRBV5-1 to TRBJ2-5; 10 nucleotides line up with TRBD1. The CDR3 runs to 16 residues. Losses at the gene ends were 0 bases for V and 3 bases for J; bases not matched to a gene: 5. Germline assignment: CDR1 SGHRS and CDR2 YFSETQ. The CDR3 DNA reads as TGCGCCAGCAGCTTGGGACAGGGGGCCTGGGAAGAGACCCAGTACTTC. Encoded protein: CASSLGQGAWEETQYF.

CDR3 sequence: CASSPTRSGANVLTF. The CDR3 DNA reads TGTGCCAGCTCACCGACTCGGTCTGGGGCCAACGTCCTGACTTTC. The chain recombines TRBV18 with TRBJ2-6; D is unresolved. Germline assignment: CDR1 KGHSH and CDR2 LQKENI. The CDR3 consists of 15 residues. V lost 3 bases, J lost 1 base, and 7 bases lay in between.

This chain connects TRBV11-2 to TRBJ2-7; D tentatively fits TRBD1 or TRBD2 (6 bases each). Trimming took off 0 bases at V and 3 bases at J, with 18 bases between the two ends. Germline values: CDR1 SGHAT, CDR2 FQNNGV. The length of the CDR3 is 17 residues. CDR3 nucleotides: TGTGCCAGCAGCTTAGAAGGGGTCAGGGGACTCGGCTACGAGCAGTACTTC. Amino acids: CASSLEGVRGLGYEQYF.

This chain links TRBV5-4 with TRBJ2-3, with TRBD1 as a possible D gene (6 bases). This CDR3 spans 16 amino acids. Per germline, CDR1 SGHNT and CDR2 YYREEE (reference sequence). V was clipped by 4 bases and J by 0 bases, with 15 bases between them. The CDR3 nucleotides are TGTGCCAGCAGCCCGTTGGACAGACAAAGCACAGATACGCAGTATTTT. Protein sequence: CASSPLDRQSTDTQYF.

The genes are TRBV7-8 and TRBJ2-1, with D perhaps given as TRBD1 or TRBD2 (6 bases each). V was clipped by 6 bases and J by 10 bases, with 13 bases between them. The CDR3 runs to 12 residues. Germline assignment: CDR1 SGHVS and CDR2 FQNEAQ. The CDR3 here is CASSRPGAEQFF. CDR3 DNA sequence: TGTGCCAGCAGTCGCCCGGGGGCCGAGCAGTTCTTC.

The chain employs TRBV30 and TRBJ2-5; 12 bases are a match to TRBD1. The germline CDR1 and CDR2 sequences are GTSNPN and SVGIG (reference sequence). Unmatched junction bases numbered 4, after V lost 5 bases and J lost 3 bases. The CDR3 runs 14 residues. The CDR3 nucleotides are TGTGCCTGGGGGACAGGGGGCGAAGAAGAGACCCAGTACTTC. This codes for CAWGTGGEEETQYF.

The chain joins TRBV7-9 to TRBJ1-5; D gene uncertain. Per the germline V gene, CDR1 is SEHNR and CDR2 is FQNEAQ (reference sequence). Trimming shortened V by 0 bases and J by 2 bases, and 5 bases separated the two germline ends. The CDR3 covers 14 residues. The chain's CDR3 is CASSLAGGNQPQHF. The CDR3 DNA follows: TGTGCCAGCAGCTTAGCGGGTGGCAATCAGCCCCAGCATTTT. The whole variable domain, remainder taken from reference TRBV7-9 and TRBJ1-5, is DTGVSQNPRHKITKRGQNVTFRCDPISEHNRLYWYRQTLGQGPEFLTYFQNEAQLEKSRLLSDRFSAERPKGSFSTLEIQRTEQGDSAMYLCASSLAGGNQPQHFGDGTRLSIL.

V is TRBV2 and J is TRBJ2-7; D ambiguous. CDR3 length: 11 residues. Germline V gene sequence: CDR1 SNHLY, CDR2 FYNNEI. Trimming took off 5 bases at V and 4 bases at J, with 6 bases between the two ends. This CDR3 reads CASSNYYEQYF. The CDR3 nucleotides are TGTGCCAGCAGTAATTATTACGAGCAGTACTTC.

V usage is TRBV5-1 and J usage is TRBJ1-1; 8 positions match TRBD1. CDR3 length equals 13 residues. V lost 5 bases and J lost 5; bases outside the gene matches: 5. CDR1 is SGHRS, CDR2 YFSETQ, per germline. CDR3 amino acids: CASSSGQGTEAFF. The CDR3 nucleotides are TGCGCCAGCAGTTCTGGACAGGGTACTGAAGCTTTCTTT. The full variable domain, completed using reference TRBV5-1 and TRBJ1-1, is KAGVTQTPRYLIKTRGQQVTLSCSPISGHRSVSWYQQTPGQGLQFLFEYFSETQRNKGNFPGRFSGRQFSNSRSEMNVSTLELGDSALYLCASSSGQGTEAFFGQGTRLTVV.

In its sample, this clone was seen once. The chain recombines TRBV29-1 with TRBJ2-5; D is unresolved. The J call is uncertain, as TRBJ2-7 better fits the DNA end. This CDR3 comprises 13 residues. Per germline, CDR1 SQVTM and CDR2 ANQGSEA. The CDR3 region has the DNA TGCAGCGTTGAGGGGTGGCCCTCCTACGAGCAGTACTTC. As protein: CSVEGWPSYEQYF.

This chain connects TRBV7-2 to TRBJ1-1, with D uncertain. This CDR3 is 14 amino acids long. Germline values: CDR1 SGHTA, CDR2 FQGNSA. V shed 7 bases and J shed 0 bases, with 12 bases lying between them. The CDR3 coding sequence is TGTGCCAGCATCCTAAATGGGGTGAACACTGAAGCTTTCTTT. Amino acids: CASILNGVNTEAFF.

The chain links TRBV7-9 to TRBJ2-1; TRBD2 matches 7 bases. The CDR3 extends over 15 amino acids. Germline assignment: CDR1 SEHNR and CDR2 FQNEAQ (reference sequence). V was clipped by 0 bases and J by 8 bases; unmatched bases: 7. As DNA, the CDR3 is TGTGCCAGCAGCTTAGCGGGAGGGCCGTGGGATGAGCAGTTCTTC. It yields the protein CASSLAGGPWDEQFF.

The rearrangement uses TRBV27 and TRBJ2-3; a weak D match, TRBD2 (7 bases). The V end lost 7 bases, the J end lost 0 bases, and 14 bases lay between the germline ends. The V gene's germline CDR1 is MNHEY and CDR2 SMNVEV (reference sequence). The CDR3 totals 15 residues. The CDR3 loop reads CASTRRGPSTDTQYF. The CDR3 coding sequence is TGTGCCAGCACCCGGCGGGGGCCCAGCACAGATACGCAGTATTTT.

On this clone itself: The germline gene is not matched at one end of the junction; a read error may be the cause. The chain joins TRBV4-3 to TRBJ1-2, with D possibly matching TRBD1 (5 bases). CDR1 and CDR2 from the germline V gene are LGHNA and YSLEER. There are 14 residues in the CDR3. The CDR3: CASSQAEGHYGHTF. CDR3 in DNA: TGCGCCAGCAGCCAAGCGGAGGGGCACTATGGCCACACCTTC.